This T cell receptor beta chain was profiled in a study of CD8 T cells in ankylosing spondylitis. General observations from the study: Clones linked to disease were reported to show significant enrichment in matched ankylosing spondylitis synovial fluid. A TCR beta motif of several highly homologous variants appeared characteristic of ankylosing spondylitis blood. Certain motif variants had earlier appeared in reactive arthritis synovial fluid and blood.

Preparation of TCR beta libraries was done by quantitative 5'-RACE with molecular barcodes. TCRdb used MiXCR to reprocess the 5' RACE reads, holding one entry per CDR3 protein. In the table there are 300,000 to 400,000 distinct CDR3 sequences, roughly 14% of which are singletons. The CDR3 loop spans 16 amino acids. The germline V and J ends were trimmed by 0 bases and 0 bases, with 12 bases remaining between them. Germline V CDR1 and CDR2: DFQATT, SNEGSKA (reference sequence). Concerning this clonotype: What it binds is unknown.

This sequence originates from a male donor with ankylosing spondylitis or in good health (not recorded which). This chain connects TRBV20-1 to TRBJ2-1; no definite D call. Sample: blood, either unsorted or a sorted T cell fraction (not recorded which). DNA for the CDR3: TGCAGTGCTAGAGATTGGTCCGCTAGCTCCTACAATGAGCAGTTCTTC. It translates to CSARDWSASSYNEQFF.